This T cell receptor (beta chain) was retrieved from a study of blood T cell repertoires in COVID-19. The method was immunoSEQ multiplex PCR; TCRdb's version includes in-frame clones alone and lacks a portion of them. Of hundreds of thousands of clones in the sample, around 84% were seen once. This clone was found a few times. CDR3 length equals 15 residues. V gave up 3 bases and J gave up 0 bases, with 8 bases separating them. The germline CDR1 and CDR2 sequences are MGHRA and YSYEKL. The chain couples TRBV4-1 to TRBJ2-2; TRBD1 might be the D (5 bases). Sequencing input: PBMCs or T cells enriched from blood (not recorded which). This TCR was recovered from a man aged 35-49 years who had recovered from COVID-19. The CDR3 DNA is TGCGCCAGCAGCCAGCCGACAGCGAACACCGGGGAGCTGTTTTTT. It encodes CASSQPTANTGELFF.